The entry below describes one TCR beta chain. This entry belongs to a study of blood T cell repertoires in COVID-19. Study-level information: Some COVID-19 samples were acute and others convalescent; all came from the United States, Italy and Spain. From T cells, B-cell-depleted T cells, or PBMCs came the material, which was cDNA or gDNA.

CDR3 length: 13 residues. With V trimmed by 5 bases and J by 10 bases, 10 bases remained unmatched. In germline, CDR1 is SQVTM, CDR2 ANQGSEA. In the original workflow: Amplifying reference gene primers gave estimates of nucleated cell counts. TCRdb's copy holds only in-frame clones and misses some; the assay was immunoSEQ multiplex PCR. The V and J calls and clone size were taken over from that table, and D and trimming were inferred from the DNA. The repertoire holds about 140,000 clones, with around 82% as singletons. This chain uses TRBV29-1 with TRBJ1-3; 8 positions match TRBD1. This clonotype originated in a woman between 55 and 75 years old with acute or convalescent COVID-19. Sequenced sample: peripheral blood. The CDR3 bases are TGCAGCGTTACGACCTCGGACAGGGTTACCATATATTTT. Encoded protein: CSVTTSDRVTIYF.